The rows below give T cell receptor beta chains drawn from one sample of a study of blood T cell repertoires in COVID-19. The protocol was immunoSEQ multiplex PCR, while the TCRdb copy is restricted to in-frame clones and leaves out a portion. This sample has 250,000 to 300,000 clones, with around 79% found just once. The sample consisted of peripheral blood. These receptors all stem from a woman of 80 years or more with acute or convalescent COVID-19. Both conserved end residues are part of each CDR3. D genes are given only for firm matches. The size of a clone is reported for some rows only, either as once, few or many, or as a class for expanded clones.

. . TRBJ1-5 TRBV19 TGTGCCAGTAGATGGGCACCGACTAGCAATCAGCCCCAGCATTTT CASRWAPTSNQPQHF
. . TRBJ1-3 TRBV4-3 TGCGCCAGCAGCCAAGAGCTCCCTGGAGCCTCTGGAAACACCATATATTTT CASSQELPGASGNTIYF
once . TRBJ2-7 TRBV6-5 TGTGCCAGCAGTACAGTTCTTACCACCTACGAGCAGTACTTC CASSTVLTTYEQYF
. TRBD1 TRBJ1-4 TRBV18 TGTGCCAGCTCACCGCCAGGGGGCCGGTCGAATACTAATGAAAAACTGTTTTTT CASSPPGGRSNTNEKLFF
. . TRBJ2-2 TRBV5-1 TGCGCCAGCAGCTTGAGTGTTACGGACACCGGGGAGCTGTTTTTT CASSLSVTDTGELFF
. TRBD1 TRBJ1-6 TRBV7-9 TGTGCCAGCAGCCGCTGGACAGGGGCTAATTCACCCCTCCACTTT CASSRWTGANSPLHF
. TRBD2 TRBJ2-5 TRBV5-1 TGCGCCAGCAGCTTAACGGGAGGGCCTTTGGAGACCCAGTACTTC CASSLTGGPLETQYF
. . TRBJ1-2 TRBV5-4 TGTGCCAGCAGCTTGTATGACAGGTTCAATGGCTACACCTTC CASSLYDRFNGYTF
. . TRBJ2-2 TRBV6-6 TGTGCCAGCAGCTCCAGGGGACCCGGGGAGCTGTTTTTT CASSSRGPGELFF
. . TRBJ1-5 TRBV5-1 TGCGCCAGCAGCCGGGGGCATTTT CASSRGHF
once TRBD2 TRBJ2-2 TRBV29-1 TGCAGCGTTGCCCGGGGGACTAGCGGATCCTTCGGGGAGCTGTTTTTT CSVARGTSGSFGELFF
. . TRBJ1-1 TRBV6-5 TGTGCCAGCAGCGTACAGGTAAACACTGAAGCTTTCTTT CASSVQVNTEAFF
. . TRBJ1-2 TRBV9 TGTGCCAGCAGCGTAGTAAGGATCGAGGGTGGCAGAAGCTATGGCTACACCTTC CASSVVRIEGGRSYGYTF
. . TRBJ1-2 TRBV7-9 TGTGCCAGCAGCACTGTGGGCCCGGGGGGGGCCTTTGGCTACACCTTC CASSTVGPGGAFGYTF
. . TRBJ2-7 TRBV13 TGTGCCAGCAGCCACGGACACCTCTACGAGCAGTACTTC CASSHGHLYEQYF
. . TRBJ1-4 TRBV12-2 . CASRREDRVWGSGNEKLFF
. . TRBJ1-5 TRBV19 TGTGCCAGTCGGCAGGCCAATCAGCCCCAGCATTTT CASRQANQPQHF
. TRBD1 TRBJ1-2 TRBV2 TGTGCCAGCAGTGAAGGAGGACAGGGGGCCCGCGGCTACACCTTC CASSEGGQGARGYTF
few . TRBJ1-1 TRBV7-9 TGTGCCAGCAGCTTAGATCAGGGCTGGACTGAAGCTTTCTTT CASSLDQGWTEAFF
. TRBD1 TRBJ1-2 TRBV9 TGTGCCAGCAGCGCAGGGACAGGCTATTATGGCTACACCTTC CASSAGTGYYGYTF
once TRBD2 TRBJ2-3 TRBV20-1 TGCAGTGCTAGTGGGGCGGGAGTAGCAGATACGCAGTATTTT CSASGAGVADTQYF
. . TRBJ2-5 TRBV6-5 TGTGCCAGCAGTTACTCGAGGCAGATGGAGACCCAGTACTTC CASSYSRQMETQYF
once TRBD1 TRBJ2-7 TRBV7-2 TGTGCCAGCAGCCCCAGGACAGGGTTTTCCGAGCAGTACTTC CASSPRTGFSEQYF
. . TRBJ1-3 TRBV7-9 TGTGCCAGCAGCTTAGCGGCGGGACGCTCCATATATTTT CASSLAAGRSIYF
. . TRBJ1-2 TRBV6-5 TGTGCCAGCAGTTACTTCGGGTTCTATGGCTACACCTTC CASSYFGFYGYTF
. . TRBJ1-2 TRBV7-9 TGTGCCAGCAGCCCCTGGGGGCTGGGAAACTATGGCTACACCTTC CASSPWGLGNYGYTF
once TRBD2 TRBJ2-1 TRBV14 TGTGCCAGCAGCCAAGATCTGGCTAGCGGGGGGGTGCAGTTCTTC CASSQDLASGGVQFF
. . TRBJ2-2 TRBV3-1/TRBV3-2 TGTGCCAGCAGCCACCCCAGGGGAACAGGCACCGGGGAGCTGTTTTTT CASSHPRGTGTGELFF